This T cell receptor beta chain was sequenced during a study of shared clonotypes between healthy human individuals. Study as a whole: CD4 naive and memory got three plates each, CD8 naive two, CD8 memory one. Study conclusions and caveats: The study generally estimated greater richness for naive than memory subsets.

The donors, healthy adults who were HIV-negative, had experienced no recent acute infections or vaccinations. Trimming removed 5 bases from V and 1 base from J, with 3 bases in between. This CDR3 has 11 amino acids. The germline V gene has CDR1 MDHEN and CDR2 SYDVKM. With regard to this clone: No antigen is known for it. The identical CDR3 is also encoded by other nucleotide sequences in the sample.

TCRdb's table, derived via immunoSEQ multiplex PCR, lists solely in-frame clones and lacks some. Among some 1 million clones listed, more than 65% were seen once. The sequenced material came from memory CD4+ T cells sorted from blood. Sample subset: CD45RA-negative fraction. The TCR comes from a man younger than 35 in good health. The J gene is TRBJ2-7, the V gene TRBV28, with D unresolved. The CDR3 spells CASSGSYEQYF. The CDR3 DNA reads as TGTGCCAGCAGTGGGTCCTACGAGCAGTACTTC.